The entry below describes one TCR beta chain. This clone was found a few times. The specificity of this receptor is unknown. No base qualities exist here, and no much larger clone lies one base off it. These data belong to a study of technical replicates of blood from a handful of donors (dated by TCRdb to the late 2010s). The CDR3 runs 14 amino acids, cysteine and phenylalanine included. Only the CDR3 region is kept as DNA, spanning 42 bases read in frame from base 1. Sequences MNHEY (CDR1) and SVGAGI (CDR2) are obtained from the germline V gene. V and J are truncated by 5 bases and 6 bases respectively, leaving an intervening sequence of 16 bases. Libraries were prepared through the immunoSEQ multiplex PCR assay. Entries here come from immuneACCESS through TCRdb and include only in-frame sequences with V and J called. Some clones fail to appear in such tables; in the studies checked, an unresolved V gene covers under half of the shortfall, and the cause of the remainder is unknown. The sample table holds about 66,000 clones, of which approximately 90% were seen once. Around 5% of the sample goes to the ten largest clones.

This clonotype was obtained from a human donor in good health. Some clones in this sample may be carry-over from other donors' samples. The sequence joins TRBV6-5 to TRBJ1-2; the D gene is perhaps TRBD1, on 6 matching bases. Sequenced sample: PBMCs. The CDR3 protein sequence reads: CASSTPDRWHGYTF. The sequenced DNA: TGTGCCAGCAGTACCCCGGACAGATGGCATGGCTACACCTTC.